The table lists the clone carrying this T cell receptor (beta chain) with a few counts. Antigen: not known. Although they were nominally healthy when sampled, donors likely had unrecorded immune exposures. These data come from a study of cytomegalovirus exposure and HLA in healthy donors. Findings and caveats of the study: When a later analysis was performed, an Asian-associated ancestry cluster reportedly had fewer N-insertions than the approximately 680-donor mean. Despite most TCR sequences being rare, some public TCRs occurred in many donors.

Amplification used 60 Vbeta primers and 13 Jbeta primers. This table comes from immunoSEQ multiplex PCR, and its TCRdb copy is limited to in-frame clones, with some not included. This sample yields 120,000 or so clones, of which around 78% are seen a single time; 15% to 25% belongs to the top ten. This TCR was sampled from a young man in good health and CMV-seropositive. Sequenced input: PBMCs.

CDR3: CASSLAATGEEADTQYF. CDR3 DNA sequence: TGTGCCAGCAGCTTGGCGGCGACAGGGGAAGAGGCAGATACGCAGTATTTT. The V call is TRBV13, the J call TRBJ2-3, with TRBD1 matching 8 bases. The CDR3 runs to 17 residues. Germline CDR1 and CDR2: PRHDT and FYEKMQ (reference sequence). V shed 3 bases and J 4 bases; nucleotides not matched to a gene: 12.